The 5 T cell receptor beta chains presented below share a single source sample, sequenced in a study of T cells after yellow fever vaccination. TCRdb reprocessed the 5' RACE reads with MiXCR, giving one entry per CDR3 protein. This sample yields hundreds of thousands of distinct CDR3 sequences, of which 12% are seen a single time; around 14% belongs to the top ten. The starting material was PBMCs, obtained on the day of the yellow fever booster vaccination. These receptor sequences come from a man younger than 40 who received the YFV17D yellow fever vaccine.

This clonotype was seen a handful of times. In nucleotides, the CDR3 is TGTGCCAGCAGTGACCGCTTACAGGGGGCGGGTGGCTACACCTTC. Its protein is CASSDRLQGAGGYTF. The V gene is TRBV25-1, the J gene TRBJ1-2; 9 bases agree with TRBD1. The ends lost 3 bases at V and 7 bases at J; junction bases unmatched: 9. The germline V gene encodes CDR1 MGHDK and CDR2 SYGVNS. The CDR3 covers 15 residues.

This clonotype was counted only a few times. The J gene is TRBJ1-3, the V gene TRBV4-3, with a weak D call TRBD1 (6 bases). CDR1 and CDR2 from the germline V gene are LGHNA and YSLEER. Trimming left V 3 bases short and J 6 bases short, with 15 bases between. This CDR3 has 15 amino acids. The CDR3 spells CASSHQGQSPNTIYF. DNA of the CDR3: TGCGCCAGCAGCCACCAGGGACAATCACCAAACACCATATATTTT.

The V gene is TRBV20-1, the J gene TRBJ1-1; D is unresolved. V was cut by 2 bases and J by 3 bases, with 16 bases left in between. Per the germline V gene, CDR1 is DFQATT and CDR2 is SNEGSKA (reference sequence). The CDR3 totals 15 residues. This CDR3 is CSARSPDPADTEAFF. The CDR3 coding sequence is TGCAGTGCTAGATCTCCTGACCCCGCGGACACTGAAGCTTTCTTT.

This clonotype has more than one count but fewer than ten. The J gene is TRBJ2-3, the V gene TRBV5-1, with 7 bases identical to TRBD2. V lost 3 bases to trimming and J lost 6 bases; unmatched junction nucleotides: 16. CDR1 is SGHRS and CDR2 is YFSETQ in the germline V gene. The CDR3 is 17 amino acids. CDR3 in DNA: TGCGCCAGCAGCTGGGGGAGGGGCGGAGTCGTGGTGGATACGCAGTATTTT. Translation: CASSWGRGGVVVDTQYF. Full variable domain (rest looked up from reference TRBV5-1 and TRBJ2-3): KAGVTQTPRYLIKTRGQQVTLSCSPISGHRSVSWYQQTPGQGLQFLFEYFSETQRNKGNFPGRFSGRQFSNSRSEMNVSTLELGDSALYLCASSWGRGGVVVDTQYFGPGTRLTVL.

This clonotype has ten or more counts. The rearrangement links TRBV20-1 to TRBJ2-5; D unresolved. V was trimmed by 0 bases and J by 4 bases, leaving 0 bases between them. The germline V gene encodes CDR1 DFQATT and CDR2 SNEGSKA (reference sequence). This CDR3 spans 10 amino acids. CDR3 DNA sequence: TGCAGTGCTAGAGAAGAGACCCAGTACTTC. Translating it yields CSAREETQYF.